The 5 T cell receptor beta chains presented below share a single source sample, sequenced in a study of CD8+CD57+ T cells in acquired aplastic anemia. Patients selected for sequencing had displayed CD8+CD57+ cell expansion by flow cytometry. The template used for profiling TCR beta VDJ and CDR3 was genomic DNA. A single record per CDR3 protein comes from TCRdb applying MiXCR to the reads. The sample comprises about 200,000 distinct CDR3 sequences, less than 75% of which are singletons, and under 60% rests with the top ten. Sequenced: sorted CD4+, CD8+, or CD8+CD57+ T cells (not recorded which) from PBMCs. Receptors were obtained from a human donor with aplastic anemia.

This clonotype was counted between two and nine times. V gene TRBV20-1 combines with J gene TRBJ1-1; 11 bases are shared with TRBD1. J was trimmed by 3 bases and V by 0 bases; bases with no gene match: 3. CDR1 and CDR2 from the germline V gene are DFQATT and SNEGSKA (reference sequence). This CDR3 region has 15 residues. As DNA, the CDR3 is TGCAGTGCTAGAGACTGGGACAGGGGGGACACTGAAGCTTTCTTT. This sequence encodes CSARDWDRGDTEAFF.

The chain employs TRBV10-1 and TRBJ2-7; 11 bases match TRBD2. Trimming removed 10 bases from V and 5 bases from J; junction bases left unmatched: 10. The CDR3 contains 14 residues. Germline V gives CDR1 WNHNN, CDR2 SYGVQD (reference sequence). For the CDR3, the DNA is TGCGCCATTTCAACTAGCGGGAGTTACAACGAGCAGTACTTC. It is translated as CAISTSGSYNEQYF.

This CDR3 reads CASSEDRNYGYTF. The DNA of the CDR3 is TGTGCCAGTAGCGAAGACAGAAACTATGGCTACACCTTC. The genes are TRBV19 and TRBJ1-2, with D perhaps TRBD1 (5 bases). CDR1 LNHDA and CDR2 SQIVND come from the germline V gene (reference sequence). The CDR3 sequence is 13 residues long. Trimming pared 6 bases from V and 2 bases from J, leaving 10 bases between.

The chain uses TRBV5-1 and TRBJ1-1, with TRBD1 matching 11 bases. In germline, CDR1 is SGHRS, CDR2 YFSETQ. There are 18 residues in the CDR3. V was pared by 1 base and J by 5 bases, with 13 bases of the junction left unmatched. The CDR3, as DNA: TGCGCCAGCAGCTTGAGTACCACGGGACAGGGGGGGGTTACTGAAGCTTTCTTT. As protein: CASSLSTTGQGGVTEAFF.

The chain combines TRBV5-5 with TRBJ1-1, with a possible D match to TRBD1 (5 bases). Germline loops: CDR1 SGHKS, CDR2 YYEKEE (reference sequence). This CDR3 comprises 14 residues. V dropped 5 bases and J dropped 13 bases, with 24 bases sitting between them. The CDR3 DNA sequence: TGTGCCAGCAGTGAAGGTAGGATGGGACGGTTGCTTTTCTTT. Translated, it gives CASSEGRMGRLLFF.